This TCR beta chain was identified in a study of CD8 T cell repertoires and HIV-1 epitope variants. Background on the study: Each of Twenty-five Gag and Nef epitope peptides stimulated a separate culture.

The method was immunoSEQ multiplex PCR; TCRdb's version includes in-frame clones alone and lacks a portion of them. The sample comprises about 2,600 clones, about two thirds of which are singletons, and around 50% rests with the top ten. Trimming removed 6 bases at V and 7 bases at J, with 14 bases between. This CDR3 is built from 14 residues. CDR1 is SGDLS, CDR2 YYNGEE, per germline. In the case of this clone: The antigen remains unidentified.

The chain is built from TRBV9 and TRBJ1-6; possible D gene TRBD1, 5 bases. Specimen: cultured CD8+ T cells derived from PBMCs. This receptor was taken from a male donor with HIV. The CDR3 DNA reads TGTGCCAGCAACCTGGGGACTTTGAATTCACCCCTCCACTTT. Protein sequence: CASNLGTLNSPLHF.